The clone carrying this TCR beta chain appeared many times. As yet, its antigen is unknown. RNA transcripts gave rise to amplified TCR beta CDR3 regions. HTBI primers drove first-round RT-PCR of the TCR CDR3. TCRdb re-derived calls from the multiplex PCR reads in MiXCR, one entry per CDR3 protein. The data show hundreds of thousands of distinct CDR3 sequences, approximately 15% seen once. Inclusion characteristics of ophthalmopathy patients comprised a Clinical Activity Score of at least 3, a NOSPECS grade of at least 4, and duration under 3 months. The PBMCs were taken from roughly 9.3 ml of fresh peripheral blood. The sample originates from a study of T cells in Graves' hyperthyroidism and ophthalmopathy. Overall study context: Peripheral blood was drawn at first diagnosis, prior to all treatment.

Broader study findings: Ophthalmopathy was distinguished from stable hyperthyroidism by 13 V-J signatures.

The receptor's source is a woman aged 45-65 years with Graves' ophthalmopathy. Sample: blood.

For the CDR3, the DNA is TGTGCCAGTAGTCAACTGGCGGGAGGCTCCTACGAGCAGTACTTC. Its translation is CASSQLAGGSYEQYF. The genes are TRBV19 and TRBJ2-7; 8 nucleotides agree with TRBD2. The CDR3 spans 15 residues. Germline trimming cut 5 bases from V and 0 bases from J; bases unmatched to any gene: 6. CDR1 LNHDA and CDR2 SQIVND come from the germline V gene (reference sequence).